These T cell receptor beta chains were read from a single sample in a study of blood T cell repertoires in COVID-19. Clones were sequenced by immunoSEQ multiplex PCR, and TCRdb holds only the in-frame ones, with some missing. The sample includes some 70,000 clones, 88% seen only once; the top ten take over 6%. Sequences were obtained from peripheral blood. The source of these receptors is a woman between 65 and 79 years old with acute or convalescent COVID-19. Both conserved end residues are part of each CDR3. The D gene is left open where the match is weak. Clone size is shown for a subset of rows, as once, few, many or a class of expanded clone.

J gene,V gene,clone size,D gene,CDR3 protein,CDR3 DNA
TRBJ2-5,TRBV6-6,NA,TRBD2,CASSPPSGRETQYF,TGTGCCAGCAGCCCCCCTAGCGGGCGAGAGACCCAGTACTTC
TRBJ2-7,TRBV5-4,NA,NA,CASSPAVYRGEQYF,TGTGCCAGCAGCCCAGCAGTCTACCGCGGCGAGCAGTACTTC
TRBJ1-2,TRBV18,NA,TRBD1,CASSPTTGIDYGYTF,TGTGCCAGCTCACCTACGACAGGGATTGACTATGGCTACACCTTC
TRBJ1-2,TRBV7-2,once,TRBD1,CASSWRTGLSDYGYTF,TGTGCCAGCAGCTGGCGGACAGGACTCAGTGACTATGGCTACACCTTC
TRBJ2-7,TRBV7-9,NA,TRBD2,CASSDLRGAGDEQYF,TGTGCCAGCAGCGACCTGCGGGGGGCAGGGGACGAGCAGTACTTC
TRBJ2-7,TRBV6-5,NA,NA,CASSSTGNEQYF,TGTGCCAGCAGCTCTACAGGGAACGAGCAGTACTTC
TRBJ2-2,TRBV5-1,once,NA,CASSLVPTETNTGELFF,TGCGCCAGCAGCTTGGTCCCCACTGAGACGAACACCGGGGAGCTGTTTTTT
TRBJ2-7,TRBV10-2,NA,NA,CASSEDSRSYEQYF,TGCGCCAGCAGTGAGGACAGCCGCTCCTACGAGCAGTACTTC
TRBJ2-1,TRBV12-5,NA,TRBD2,CASGFTSGGMDEQFF,TGTGCTAGTGGTTTTACTAGCGGGGGGATGGATGAGCAGTTCTTC
TRBJ2-1,TRBV18,NA,NA,CASSPGTPARRGNEQFF,TGTGCCAGCTCACCCGGGACTCCCGCCCGGCGGGGCAATGAGCAGTTCTTC
TRBJ1-5,TRBV28,NA,NA,CASSFIARVGYSNQPQHF,TGTGCCAGCAGTTTTATTGCGCGGGTAGGGTATAGCAATCAGCCCCAGCATTTT
TRBJ1-2,TRBV19,NA,NA,CASSHRQDLYGYTF,TGTGCCAGTAGTCACCGACAGGACCTCTATGGCTACACCTTC
TRBJ1-5,TRBV28,NA,NA,CASSLTAPANNQPQHF,TGTGCCAGCAGTTTAACCGCTCCAGCGAACAATCAGCCCCAGCATTTT
TRBJ1-1,TRBV3-1/TRBV3-2,NA,NA,CASSQGGKGTEAFF,TGTGCCAGCAGCCAGGGGGGGAAAGGCACTGAAGCTTTCTTT